These 32 T cell receptor beta chains were all obtained from the same sample, sequenced in a study of T cell responses to AZD1222 COVID-19 vaccine. Sequenced by immunoSEQ multiplex PCR; TCRdb stores in-frame clones only, minus some. The sample contains 140,000 to 150,000 clones, approximately 90% of which appear only once. This specimen consisted of peripheral blood, obtained on day 0 of AZD1222 vaccination. The receptors originated from an adult in good health.

The chain recombines TRBV6-2 or TRBV6-3 with TRBJ2-2; 9 positions match TRBD2. CDR3 size: 16 residues. Trimming took 4 bases from V and 5 from J; bases not matched to a gene: 8. Germline values: CDR1 MNHEY, CDR2 SVGEGT. The CDR3 is CASSSTAGGRTGELFF. DNA for the CDR3: TGTGCCAGCAGTTCAACAGCGGGAGGTCGTACCGGGGAGCTGTTTTTT.

This chain uses TRBV19 with TRBJ1-1; maybe TRBD1 (6 bases). Trimming stripped 5 bases from V and 5 bases from J, with 15 bases between. CDR1 LNHDA and CDR2 SQIVND come from the germline V gene (reference sequence). The CDR3 loop spans 14 amino acids. The CDR3 loop reads CASSFRGGDTEAFF. The CDR3 region has the DNA TGTGCCAGTAGTTTCAGGGGAGGAGATACTGAAGCTTTCTTT.

For the CDR3, the DNA is TGTGCCAGCAGCCCGGACTTTCGAGGGGAGCAGTACTTC. As protein: CASSPDFRGEQYF. The chain links TRBV5-4 to TRBJ2-7; possible D gene TRBD2, 5 bases. Trimming cost V 4 bases and J 7 bases, with 15 bases left between them. CDR1 is SGHNT, CDR2 YYREEE, per germline (reference sequence). The CDR3 sequence is 13 residues long.

CDR3 amino acids: CASSVGASGNTIYF. The CDR3 region has the DNA TGTGCCAGCAGCGTGGGGGCCTCTGGAAACACCATATATTTT. The V call is TRBV9, the J call TRBJ1-3; maybe TRBD1 (6 bases). This CDR3 has 14 amino acids. The germline V gene has CDR1 SGDLS and CDR2 YYNGEE. The V and J ends lost 2 bases and 0 bases respectively, with 6 bases between them.

The chain is built from TRBV7-3 and TRBJ2-4; TRBD1 or TRBD2 may be the D gene (5 bases each). The CDR3 totals 13 residues. Germline-derived CDR1 and CDR2 are SGHTA and FQGTGA. With 6 bases removed from V and 1 base from J, the gap between germline ends came to 7 bases. The CDR3 protein is CASRGEAKNIQYF. CDR3 DNA sequence: TGTGCCAGCAGGGGGGAGGCCAAAAACATTCAGTACTTC.

The CDR3 region has the DNA TGTGCCAGCAGTTTAGGAACCAAGAACACTGAAGCTTTCTTT. Amino acids: CASSLGTKNTEAFF. The chain uses TRBV28 and TRBJ1-1; D ambiguous. CDR3 length: 14 amino acids. With 2 bases removed from V and 1 base from J, the gap between germline ends came to 8 bases. Germline CDR1 reads MDHEN; CDR2 reads SYDVKM.

The gene calls are TRBV27 and TRBJ2-7, with D perhaps TRBD2 (5 bases). Trimming pared 4 bases from V and 0 bases from J, leaving 7 bases between. CDR3 length: 13 amino acids. The germline V gene encodes CDR1 MNHEY and CDR2 SMNVEV (reference sequence). CDR3 sequence (DNA): TGTGCCAGCAGTTCCGGGGTCTCCTACGAGCAGTACTTC. It yields the protein CASSSGVSYEQYF.

The V gene is TRBV30, the J gene TRBJ1-2, with D possibly matching TRBD1 (5 bases). Germline CDR1 GTSNPN, CDR2 SVGIG (reference sequence). The CDR3 contains 14 residues. Trimming took off 1 base at V and 9 bases at J, with 18 bases between the two ends. CDR3: CAWSAPGTSGSYTF. CDR3 DNA: TGTGCCTGGAGTGCTCCCGGGACGTCGGGGAGCTACACCTTC.

The chain links TRBV30 to TRBJ2-7, with a possible D match to TRBD2 (6 bases). Trimming took 6 bases from V and 0 from J, leaving 9 bases between them. CDR1 and CDR2 (germline): GTSNPN, SVGIG (reference sequence). The CDR3 has 12 amino acids. CDR3: CACRGLSYEQYF. The CDR3, as DNA: TGTGCCTGCCGGGGACTCTCCTACGAGCAGTACTTC. Full variable domain (outside the CDR3, taken from reference TRBV30 and TRBJ2-7): SQTIHQWPATLVQPVGSPLSLECTVEGTSNPNLYWYRQAAGRGLQLLFYSVGIGQISSEVPQNLSASRPQDRQFILSSKKLLLSDSGFYLCACRGLSYEQYFGPGTRLTVT.

The V gene is TRBV12-3 or TRBV12-4, the J gene TRBJ1-3; D gene ambiguous. V shed 8 bases and J shed 1 base, with 9 bases lying between them. CDR3 length equals 13 residues. CDR3 nucleotides: TGTGCCAGCTCGCGGGATTCTGGAAACACCATATATTTT. Translation: CASSRDSGNTIYF.

This chain joins TRBV3-1 (or the pseudogene TRBV3-2) and TRBJ2-1; 8 bases line up with TRBD1. The germline V gene encodes CDR1 LGHDT and CDR2 YNNKEL (reference sequence). The CDR3 extends over 14 amino acids. V lost 4 bases and J lost 7; bases outside the gene matches: 6. The CDR3 sequence is CASSPPGGHNEQFF. The CDR3 DNA follows: TGTGCCAGCAGCCCCCCAGGGGGCCATAATGAGCAGTTCTTC.

The chain has TRBV7-9 and TRBJ2-7; tentative D call: TRBD1 (6 bases). CDR3 length: 15 residues. V was clipped by 4 bases and J by 5 bases, with 18 bases between them. Germline-derived CDR1 and CDR2 are SEHNR and FQNEAQ (reference sequence). CDR3 sequence reads: CASSSSGARRDEQYF. CDR3 in DNA: TGTGCCAGCAGCTCCTCAGGGGCGCGCAGGGACGAGCAGTACTTC.

This clone was seen only once. The rearrangement links TRBV3-1 (or the pseudogene TRBV3-2) to TRBJ2-2; D may be TRBD1 (5 bases). The CDR3 covers 17 residues. The V end was cut by 4 bases, the J end by 8 bases, with 23 bases between. Germline V gene lookup returns CDR1 LGHDT and CDR2 YNNKEL (reference sequence). The CDR3 is CASSPKGVARSWGELFF. CDR3 sequence (DNA): TGTGCCAGCAGCCCCAAAGGGGTCGCCAGGTCATGGGGGGAGCTGTTTTTT.

This clone has a handful of counts. This rearrangement joins TRBV15 to TRBJ1-2; D is perhaps TRBD1 (5 bases). Per germline, CDR1 LNHNV and CDR2 YYDKDF (reference sequence). V lost 3 bases to trimming and J lost 4 bases, with 12 bases between them. The length of the CDR3 is 14 residues. The CDR3 sequence is CATSRHGQGYGYTF. The CDR3 DNA follows: TGTGCCACCAGCAGGCACGGGCAGGGCTATGGCTACACCTTC.

This chain links TRBV15 with TRBJ1-4; 8 positions agree with TRBD1. The CDR3 sequence is 17 residues long. The V and J ends lost 1 base and 2 bases, in that order; junction bases with no gene match: 6. Germline-derived CDR1 and CDR2 are LNHNV and YYDKDF (reference sequence). CDR3 residues: CATSRGTGGRTNEKLFF. The CDR3, as DNA: TGTGCCACCAGCAGAGGAACAGGGGGGCGGACTAATGAAAAACTGTTTTTT. The complete variable domain, with remaining parts taken from reference TRBV15 and TRBJ1-4, reads DAMVIQNPRYQVTQFGKPVTLSCSQTLNHNVMYWYQQKSSQAPKLLFHYYDKDFNNEADTPDNFQSRRPNTSFCFLDIRSPGLGDTAMYLCATSRGTGGRTNEKLFFGSGTQLSVL.

V gene TRBV6-5 combines with J gene TRBJ1-5, with 8 nucleotides matching TRBD1. The trim removed 6 bases at V and 7 bases at J, leaving 2 bases unmatched. CDR3 length: 12 amino acids. Germline V CDR1 and CDR2: MNHEY, SVGAGI. CDR3 DNA sequence: TGTGCCAGCAGGACAGGGGAACAGCCCCAGCATTTT. Translation: CASRTGEQPQHF.

V and J are TRBV20-1 and TRBJ2-7; a weak D match, TRBD1 (5 bases). The CDR3 contains 11 residues. Trimming stripped 7 bases from V and 5 bases from J, with 12 bases between. The V gene's germline CDR1 is DFQATT and CDR2 SNEGSKA (reference sequence). The CDR3: CSGDKGDEQYF. CDR3 DNA sequence: TGCAGTGGGGATAAAGGGGACGAGCAGTACTTC.

This clone was found many times. The rearrangement joins TRBV2 to TRBJ2-3; D may be TRBD2 (6 bases). With 2 bases removed from V and 5 bases from J, the gap between germline ends came to 11 bases. The CDR3 loop spans 14 amino acids. Germline CDR1 and CDR2: SNHLY and FYNNEI. CDR3 protein: CASSELVGGDTQYF. In DNA, the CDR3 is TGTGCCAGCAGTGAATTAGTGGGGGGAGATACGCAGTATTTT.

The V gene is TRBV6-4, the J gene TRBJ2-7; TRBD1 is a possible D gene (6 bases). The CDR3 is 15 amino acids. Trimming shortened V by 8 bases and J by 1 base, and 18 bases separated the two germline ends. Per the germline V gene, CDR1 is MRHNA and CDR2 is SNTAGT. In DNA form, the CDR3 reads TGTGCCAGCGAGGTGGGGGCAGACCTTTCCTACGAGCAGTACTTC. Translating gives CASEVGADLSYEQYF.

The chain is built from TRBV5-1 and TRBJ1-1; 9 nucleotides line up with TRBD1. V lost 3 bases to trimming and J lost 5 bases; unmatched junction nucleotides: 2. CDR3 length: 13 amino acids. Germline assignment: CDR1 SGHRS and CDR2 YFSETQ. The CDR3 nucleotides are TGCGCCAGCAGCTGGACAGGGGTAACTGAAGCTTTCTTT. Its protein is CASSWTGVTEAFF. The whole variable domain, remainder taken from reference TRBV5-1 and TRBJ1-1, is KAGVTQTPRYLIKTRGQQVTLSCSPISGHRSVSWYQQTPGQGLQFLFEYFSETQRNKGNFPGRFSGRQFSNSRSEMNVSTLELGDSALYLCASSWTGVTEAFFGQGTRLTVV.

CDR3 in DNA: TGTGCCAGCTCACCGGTGGGAGGGGACACTGAAGCTTTCTTT. Translation gives CASSPVGGDTEAFF. The chain couples TRBV18 to TRBJ1-1, with TRBD1 as a possible D gene (5 bases). Trimming left V 3 bases short and J 3 bases short, with 11 bases between. Germline V gene sequence: CDR1 KGHSH, CDR2 LQKENI. This CDR3 has 14 amino acids.

This clone was counted a single time. This sequence joins TRBV19 and TRBJ2-7; possible D gene TRBD2, 6 bases. The CDR3 sequence is 15 residues long. Germline assignment: CDR1 LNHDA and CDR2 SQIVND (reference sequence). V shed 5 bases and J shed 0 bases, with 14 bases lying between them. DNA for the CDR3: TGTGCCAGTAGTCCAGGGACTTCCCCCTCCTACGAGCAGTACTTC. This translates into CASSPGTSPSYEQYF.

The chain combines TRBV3-1 (or the pseudogene TRBV3-2) with TRBJ1-3; D is undetermined. V lost 2 bases to trimming and J lost 0 bases, with 11 bases between them. CDR3 length equals 16 residues. Germline V gives CDR1 LGHDT, CDR2 YNNKEL (reference sequence). CDR3: CASSQMTSSSGNTIYF. CDR3 DNA sequence: TGTGCCAGCAGCCAAATGACGTCTAGCTCTGGAAACACCATATATTTT.

J is TRBJ2-7 and V is TRBV19; possibly TRBD1 for D (6 bases). Germline CDR1 reads LNHDA; CDR2 reads SQIVND (reference sequence). V was clipped by 5 bases and J by 3 bases, with 14 bases between them. This CDR3 is built from 14 residues. The CDR3 here is CASSLGGKSYEQYF. In DNA form, the CDR3 reads TGTGCCAGTAGTCTTGGGGGCAAAAGCTACGAGCAGTACTTC.

V gene TRBV15 combines with J gene TRBJ2-7, with 10 bases aligning to TRBD1. CDR3 length: 15 residues. The junction had 2 bases not matched to a gene; V was cut back by 1 base and J by 2 bases. Germline assignment: CDR1 LNHNV and CDR2 YYDKDF (reference sequence). The DNA for the CDR3 is TGTGCCACCAGCAGAGGGGGGACAGGGGCCTACGAGCAGTACTTC. As protein: CATSRGGTGAYEQYF.

The chain carries TRBV5-1 and TRBJ2-7; D is ambiguous. Germline V CDR1 and CDR2: SGHRS, YFSETQ. V was pared by 2 bases and J by 3 bases, with 9 bases between. This CDR3 is built from 13 residues. CDR3: CASSFGTNYEQYF. DNA of the CDR3: TGCGCCAGCAGCTTTGGTACAAACTACGAGCAGTACTTC.

The V and J genes are TRBV5-4 and TRBJ2-5; 9 bases match TRBD2. Looked up from germline, CDR1 is SGHNT and CDR2 is YYREEE (reference sequence). The CDR3 runs 18 residues. V gave up 2 bases and J gave up 2 bases; unmatched junction bases: 13. CDR3 sequence: CASSFLRLAGLEQETQYF. The CDR3 DNA reads TGTGCCAGCAGCTTCTTGCGTCTAGCGGGATTGGAGCAAGAGACCCAGTACTTC. Full variable domain (missing parts from reference TRBV5-4 and TRBJ2-5): ETGVTQSPTHLIKTRGQQVTLRCSSQSGHNTVSWYQQALGQGPQFIFQYYREEENGRGNFPPRFSGLQFPNYSSELNVNALELDDSALYLCASSFLRLAGLEQETQYFGPGTRLLVL.

The rearrangement joins TRBV5-6 to TRBJ2-7, with 9 nucleotides matching TRBD1. The CDR3 is made up of 14 amino acids. CDR1 is SGHDT and CDR2 is YYEEEE in the germline V gene. V lost 3 bases and J lost 6; bases outside the gene matches: 7. This chain's CDR3 is CASSYRTGAGEQYF. The CDR3 DNA reads as TGTGCCAGCAGCTACCGGACAGGGGCAGGCGAGCAGTACTTC.

The chain links TRBV11-3 to TRBJ2-1, with D tentatively TRBD1 (6 bases). V was cut by 5 bases and J by 0 bases, with 14 bases left in between. Germline values: CDR1 SGHNT, CDR2 YENEEA. CDR3 length: 16 amino acids. The chain's CDR3 is CASSPGDTRSYNEQFF. DNA of the CDR3: TGTGCCAGCAGCCCCGGGGACACCCGCTCCTACAATGAGCAGTTCTTC.

This clone has only a few counts. The same CDR3 also results from other DNA sequences found in this sample. The J gene is TRBJ2-7, the V gene TRBV9; no firm D call. Trimming stripped 3 bases from V and 4 bases from J, with 5 bases between. The CDR3 contains 11 residues. In germline, CDR1 is SGDLS, CDR2 YYNGEE. The CDR3 protein is CASSAGYEQYF. The CDR3 coding sequence is TGTGCCAGCAGCGCCGGTTACGAGCAGTACTTC.

The V and J genes are TRBV6-1 and TRBJ1-1; D gene uncertain. V lost 0 bases, J lost 0 bases, and 11 bases lay in between. The length of the CDR3 is 16 residues. The germline V gene encodes CDR1 MNHNS and CDR2 SASEGT. The CDR3 DNA reads as TGTGCCAGCAGTGAAGCGCGGTCTTTTTTGAACACTGAAGCTTTCTTT. It codes for CASSEARSFLNTEAFF.

The chain couples TRBV19 to TRBJ2-2; 12 nucleotides agree with TRBD1. The CDR3 is 18 amino acids. CDR1 and CDR2 (germline): LNHDA, SQIVND (reference sequence). V lost 6 bases and J lost 5; bases outside the gene matches: 13. The CDR3, as DNA: TGTGCCAGTAGCCCGATATACTGGGACAGGGGGCGAACCGGGGAGCTGTTTTTT. It yields the protein CASSPIYWDRGRTGELFF.